This is a list of T cell receptor beta chains from one sample in a study of blood T cells in healthy people across ages. TCRdb processed the 5' RACE reads anew with MiXCR; each CDR3 protein has one entry. The table records roughly 550,000 distinct CDR3 sequences, more than 20% of them present only once. The same specimen was also included in a second study, on T cells of mothers and their children.

What was sequenced was blood. The source of these receptors is a boy aged 5 to 17 in good health. Each CDR3 is given with its conserved first and last residue. Fields, in order: CDR3 protein, CDR3 DNA, D gene, J gene, V gene, clone size. The D gene is left open where the match is weak. Clone size appears in some rows only: once, few, many, or a class for an expanded clone.

CDR3: CSARVTGLAGREQYF; DNA: TGCAGTGCTAGAGTGACGGGACTAGCGGGACGCGAGCAGTACTTC; D: TRBD2; J: TRBJ2-7; V: TRBV20-1; size: few
CDR3: CASSSSGAYSPLHF; DNA: TGTGCCAGCAGCTCTTCTGGGGCGTATTCACCCCTCCACTTT; D: -; J: TRBJ1-6; V: TRBV7-6; size: few
CDR3: CSARATADFYEQYF; DNA: TGCAGTGCTAGAGCGACAGCCGACTTCTACGAGCAGTACTTC; D: -; J: TRBJ2-7; V: TRBV20-1; size: -
CDR3: CSASSGALAKNTQYF; DNA: TGCAGTGCTAGTTCAGGGGCCCTAGCCAAAAACACTCAGTACTTC; D: -; J: TRBJ2-4; V: TRBV20-1; size: -
CDR3: CSARDRPYEAFF; DNA: TGCAGTGCTAGAGATCGCCCCTATGAAGCTTTCTTT; D: -; J: TRBJ1-1; V: TRBV20-1; size: -
CDR3: CASSPQRGRGYGYTF; DNA: TGTGCCAGCAGCCCCCAACGTGGGAGGGGGTATGGCTACACCTTC; D: -; J: TRBJ1-2; V: TRBV7-8; size: -
CDR3: CASSLRARGEQYF; DNA: TGTGCCAGCAGTTTAAGGGCCCGGGGCGAGCAGTACTTC; D: -; J: TRBJ2-7; V: TRBV12-3/TRBV12-4; size: -
CDR3: CAIAGGAGYTF; DNA: TGTGCCATCGCAGGAGGGGCCGGCTACACCTTC; D: -; J: TRBJ1-2; V: TRBV28; size: few
CDR3: CASSRAGPSSGNTIYF; DNA: TGTGCCAGCAGCAGGGCAGGGCCAAGCTCTGGAAACACCATATATTTT; D: -; J: TRBJ1-3; V: TRBV7-2; size: -
CDR3: CSAREVSSGEYNEQFF; DNA: TGCAGTGCTAGAGAGGTGTCTAGCGGGGAGTACAATGAGCAGTTCTTC; D: TRBD2; J: TRBJ2-1; V: TRBV20-1; size: -
CDR3: CSRVAGHEQYF; DNA: TGCAGTCGCGTGGCAGGACACGAGCAGTACTTC; D: -; J: TRBJ2-7; V: TRBV20-1; size: -
CDR3: CASRQKGGGNTEAFF; DNA: TGTGCCAGCAGACAAAAAGGGGGGGGGAACACTGAAGCTTTCTTT; D: -; J: TRBJ1-1; V: TRBV6-2/TRBV6-3; size: few
CDR3: CASSPERMGATNEKLFF; DNA: TGTGCCAGCAGCCCCGAGCGGATGGGGGCAACTAATGAAAAACTGTTTTTT; D: -; J: TRBJ1-4; V: TRBV7-2; size: -
CDR3: CASSLASSGTRYRWSYNEQFF; DNA: TGTGCCAGCAGCTTAGCCAGTAGTGGGACTAGGTATAGATGGTCCTACAATGAGCAGTTCTTC; D: TRBD2; J: TRBJ2-1; V: TRBV11-1; size: -
CDR3: CATKREASDTQYF; DNA: TGTGCCACCAAACGGGAAGCTTCAGATACGCAGTATTTT; D: -; J: TRBJ2-3; V: TRBV24-1; size: -
CDR3: CASSALQGLQETQYF; DNA: TGTGCCAGCAGCGCGTTACAGGGGCTACAAGAGACCCAGTACTTC; D: TRBD1; J: TRBJ2-5; V: TRBV27; size: few
CDR3: CASSLPKTRGDSGYTF; DNA: TGTGCCAGCAGTTTACCCAAGACGCGGGGGGACTCCGGCTACACCTTC; D: -; J: TRBJ1-2; V: TRBV28; size: -
CDR3: CASSLLGLATSTDTQYF; DNA: TGTGCCAGTAGTCTCTTGGGACTAGCGACTAGCACAGATACGCAGTATTTT; D: TRBD2; J: TRBJ2-3; V: TRBV19; size: -
CDR3: CSVEDSGRQAVYNEQFF; DNA: TGCAGCGTTGAAGATAGCGGACGTCAGGCGGTCTACAATGAGCAGTTCTTC; D: -; J: TRBJ2-1; V: TRBV29-1; size: -
CDR3: CATSGQNSGANVLTF; DNA: TGTGCCACCTCGGGACAGAACTCTGGGGCCAACGTCCTGACTTTC; D: TRBD1; J: TRBJ2-6; V: TRBV10-3; size: few
CDR3: CASWPRGTGAYYYGYTF; DNA: TGTGCCAGCTGGCCTCGGGGAACAGGGGCCTACTACTATGGCTACACCTTC; D: TRBD1; J: TRBJ1-2; V: TRBV28; size: -
CDR3: CASSYWLGEDEKLFF; DNA: TGCGCCAGCAGCTATTGGCTGGGGGAAGATGAAAAACTGTTTTTT; D: -; J: TRBJ1-4; V: TRBV5-1; size: -
CDR3: CASSPQEATDTQYF; DNA: TGTGCCAGCAGCCCCCAGGAAGCCACAGATACGCAGTATTTT; D: -; J: TRBJ2-3; V: TRBV7-9; size: -
CDR3: CASSFGLASTDTQYF; DNA: TGTGCCAGCAGTTTCGGACTAGCTAGCACAGATACGCAGTATTTT; D: TRBD2; J: TRBJ2-3; V: TRBV6-2/TRBV6-3; size: -
CDR3: CASSFQTSGGPQETQYF; DNA: TGTGCCAGCAGCTTTCAGACTAGCGGGGGTCCCCAAGAGACCCAGTACTTC; D: TRBD2; J: TRBJ2-5; V: TRBV11-2; size: -
CDR3: CSARDHPRQGGYEQYF; DNA: TGCAGTGCTAGAGATCACCCAAGGCAGGGAGGTTACGAGCAGTACTTC; D: -; J: TRBJ2-7; V: TRBV20-1; size: few
CDR3: CASSLSGGDYNEQFF; DNA: TGCGCCAGCAGCCTTAGCGGGGGGGACTACAATGAGCAGTTCTTC; D: TRBD2; J: TRBJ2-1; V: TRBV7-2; size: many
CDR3: CASSLSTSGRRVNEQFF; DNA: TGTGCCAGCAGCTTATCGACTAGCGGGAGGCGAGTCAATGAGCAGTTCTTC; D: TRBD2; J: TRBJ2-1; V: TRBV7-9; size: -
CDR3: CASSLAALAGGLAKNIQYF; DNA: TGTGCCAGCAGCTTAGCGGCCCTAGCGGGGGGGCTAGCCAAAAACATTCAGTACTTC; D: TRBD2; J: TRBJ2-4; V: TRBV7-2; size: few
CDR3: CATFGGGNTEAFF; DNA: TGTGCCACTTTTGGGGGGGGGAACACTGAAGCTTTCTTT; D: -; J: TRBJ1-1; V: TRBV7-8; size: -